These 27 T cell receptor beta chains share one sample of origin, sequenced in a study of cytomegalovirus exposure and HLA in healthy donors. PCR employed 60 Vbeta and 13 Jbeta primers. The protocol was immunoSEQ multiplex PCR, while the TCRdb copy is restricted to in-frame clones and leaves out a portion. This table has under 200,000 clones, approximately 79% appearing once. The specimen sequenced was PBMCs. All receptors derive from a man aged 55-75 years in good health and CMV-seronegative.

The V gene is TRBV19, the J gene TRBJ1-6; D possibly corresponds to TRBD1 (6 bases). Germline CDR1 reads LNHDA; CDR2 reads SQIVND (reference sequence). The V end lost 6 bases, the J end lost 7 bases, and 13 bases lay between the germline ends. The CDR3 length is 14 residues. The CDR3 region has the DNA TGTGCCAGTAGCCTTACAGGGCGAAATTCACCCCTCCACTTT. Its protein product is CASSLTGRNSPLHF.

The chain carries TRBV10-3 and TRBJ2-7; TRBD2 matches at 8 bases. There are 19 residues in the CDR3. Germline lookup yields CDR1 ENHRY and CDR2 SYGVKD. V lost 10 bases to trimming and J lost 6 bases; unmatched junction nucleotides: 29. CDR3: CATLPDGLRLAPKPGEQYF. The CDR3 region has the DNA TGTGCCACCCTGCCCGATGGATTACGACTAGCGCCAAAACCTGGCGAGCAGTACTTC.

The rearrangement links TRBV7-9 to TRBJ2-3; TRBD2 matches at 11 bases. The CDR3 totals 16 residues. Looked up from germline, CDR1 is SEHNR and CDR2 is FQNEAQ (reference sequence). V was clipped by 4 bases and J by 0 bases; unmatched bases: 3. The CDR3 loop is CASSSLAGGSTDTQYF. The CDR3 DNA follows: TGTGCCAGCAGCTCTTTAGCGGGGGGGAGCACAGATACGCAGTATTTT.

The chain has TRBV5-4 and TRBJ2-5; D not certain. The end of the DNA is better explained by TRBJ2-7, so the J call may be wrong. From germline, CDR1 is SGHNT and CDR2 YYREEE (reference sequence). The CDR3 consists of 15 residues. CDR3 DNA: TGTGCCAGCAGCCCTGGTCGGCACCTGGGCGACGAGCAGTACTTC. This codes for CASSPGRHLGDEQYF.

The CDR3 DNA sequence: TGTGCCAGTAGTATTTCGGTAGGCGGGCCCCAGCATTTT. Translation: CASSISVGGPQHF. The V and J genes are TRBV19 and TRBJ1-5; no reliable D call. The CDR3 runs to 13 residues. V was cut by 3 bases and J by 9 bases, with 12 bases left in between. Germline V gene lookup returns CDR1 LNHDA and CDR2 SQIVND (reference sequence). The full variable domain, completed using reference TRBV19 and TRBJ1-5, is DGGITQSPKYLFRKEGQNVTLSCEQNLNHDAMYWYRQDPGQGLRLIYYSQIVNDFQKGDIAEGYSVSREKKESFPLTVTSAQKNPTAFYLCASSISVGGPQHFGDGTRLSIL.

The genes are TRBV7-8 and TRBJ2-7, with 13 bases aligning to TRBD2. The germline V gene encodes CDR1 SGHVS and CDR2 FQNEAQ. The CDR3 runs to 19 residues. V shed 5 bases and J 0 bases; nucleotides not matched to a gene: 13. CDR3 protein: CASSRPTSGRPPFSYEQYF. CDR3 coding DNA: TGTGCCAGCAGCCGACCGACTAGCGGGAGGCCTCCCTTCTCCTACGAGCAGTACTTC.

For the CDR3, the DNA is TGCAGCGCAACCGAACAGGGAACTGGGGCCAACGTCCTGACTTTC. It codes for CSATEQGTGANVLTF. The rearrangement uses TRBV29-1 and TRBJ2-6, with TRBD1 as a possible D gene (6 bases). V lost 7 bases, J lost 2 bases, and 15 bases lay in between. The CDR3 contains 15 residues. The germline V gene encodes CDR1 SQVTM and CDR2 ANQGSEA.

This chain joins TRBV7-3 and TRBJ2-1, with 9 nucleotides matching TRBD2. The J segment lost 6 bases and the V segment lost 4 bases, leaving 16 bases of the junction unmatched. This CDR3 comprises 18 residues. Per germline, CDR1 SGHTA and CDR2 FQGTGA. CDR3 sequence reads: CASSSRGRGGPRGNEQFF. The CDR3 region has the DNA TGTGCCAGCAGCTCAAGGGGGCGGGGGGGGCCGAGGGGCAATGAGCAGTTCTTC.

The chain combines TRBV19 with TRBJ2-1; TRBD2 agrees at 13 bases. CDR3 length: 14 amino acids. With V trimmed by 7 bases and J by 7 bases, 4 bases remained unmatched. Germline CDR1 and CDR2: LNHDA and SQIVND (reference sequence). The CDR3 loop reads CASIPTSGGNEQFF. The CDR3 nucleotides read TGTGCCAGTATCCCGACTAGCGGGGGGAATGAGCAGTTCTTC.

The chain uses TRBV9 and TRBJ2-7; 9 bases are a match to TRBD2. CDR1 SGDLS and CDR2 YYNGEE come from the germline V gene. After removal of 0 bases from V and 2 bases from J, the junction contained 3 bases not matched to a gene. This CDR3 comprises 15 residues. The CDR3 loop is CASSVEASGAYEQYF. DNA of the CDR3: TGTGCCAGCAGCGTAGAGGCTAGCGGGGCCTACGAGCAGTACTTC.

The chain joins TRBV5-1 to TRBJ2-1; 9 bases are shared with TRBD1. Losses at the gene ends were 4 bases for V and 1 base for J; bases not matched to a gene: 9. Germline CDR1 and CDR2: SGHRS and YFSETQ. This CDR3 region has 17 residues. CDR3 in amino acids: CASSRGDRAVSYNEQFF. The CDR3 DNA sequence: TGCGCCAGCAGCCGCGGGGACAGGGCTGTATCCTACAATGAGCAGTTCTTC.

This sequence joins TRBV15 and TRBJ1-4, with TRBD1 identical over 7 bases. CDR1 and CDR2 from the germline V gene are LNHNV and YYDKDF (reference sequence). This CDR3 has 12 amino acids. After removal of 3 bases from V and 12 bases from J, the junction contained 4 bases not matched to a gene. CDR3 region: CATSSDRDQLFF. Here the CDR3 DNA reads TGTGCCACCAGCAGCGACAGGGATCAACTGTTTTTT.

The V and J genes are TRBV27 and TRBJ1-1; no clear D. Trimming took 6 bases from V and 1 from J, leaving 12 bases between them. The CDR3 is 14 residues long. Germline lookup yields CDR1 MNHEY and CDR2 SMNVEV (reference sequence). The CDR3 DNA follows: TGTGCCAGCAGGGCGGTAGGTGGGAACACTGAAGCTTTCTTT. Amino acids: CASRAVGGNTEAFF.

The chain couples TRBV11-3 to TRBJ2-7; 8 positions agree with TRBD1. The CDR3 consists of 15 residues. Trimming cost V 6 bases and J 5 bases; bases outside gene matches: 12. Germline-derived CDR1 and CDR2 are SGHNT and YENEEA. Written as DNA, the CDR3 is TGTGCCAGCAGTTCAAGGGCGACAGGGGAGGACGAGCAGTACTTC. As protein: CASSSRATGEDEQYF.

V usage is TRBV5-1 and J usage is TRBJ1-4; a possible D gene is TRBD1 (6 bases). Trimming removed 0 bases at V and 4 bases at J, with 10 bases between. Germline CDR1 and CDR2: SGHRS and YFSETQ. The CDR3 covers 15 residues. The CDR3 nucleotides are TGCGCCAGCAGCTTGGACAGGGCGGGTAATGAAAAACTGTTTTTT. Residues: CASSLDRAGNEKLFF.

The chain links TRBV9 to TRBJ2-5; 9 nucleotides line up with TRBD1. Germline V gives CDR1 SGDLS, CDR2 YYNGEE. The CDR3 loop spans 15 amino acids. J was trimmed by 3 bases and V by 4 bases; bases with no gene match: 7. CDR3 nucleotide sequence: TGTGCCAGCAGCAAACAGGGGGCGCGGGAAGAGACCCAGTACTTC. This sequence encodes CASSKQGAREETQYF. Variable domain in full (rest from reference TRBV9 and TRBJ2-5): DSGVTQTPKHLITATGQRVTLRCSPRSGDLSVYWYQQSLDQGLQFLIQYYNGEERAKGNILERFSAQQFPDLHSELNLSSLELGDSALYFCASSKQGAREETQYFGPGTRLLVL.

The chain couples TRBV15 to TRBJ2-7; D gene unclear. The germline V gene has CDR1 LNHNV and CDR2 YYDKDF (reference sequence). This CDR3 is built from 14 residues. V was shortened by 0 bases and J by 0 bases, with 6 bases between the two germline ends. The CDR3 DNA reads as TGTGCCACCAGCAGAGATGAGAACTCCTACGAGCAGTACTTC. Its protein is CATSRDENSYEQYF.

This chain links TRBV11-2 with TRBJ1-5; D not certain. V was clipped by 1 base and J by 9 bases, with 16 bases between them. The CDR3 length is 15 residues. From germline, CDR1 is SGHAT and CDR2 FQNNGV. CDR3 nucleotides: TGTGCCAGCAGCTTAGGGAACGTCCTCTCGGGGCCCCAGCATTTT. Its protein is CASSLGNVLSGPQHF.

The rearrangement links TRBV2 to TRBJ1-6; D is uncertain. V lost 0 bases, J lost 7 bases, and 10 bases lay in between. This CDR3 region has 15 residues. The germline CDR1 and CDR2 sequences are SNHLY and FYNNEI. This CDR3 reads CASSEALAINSPLHF. CDR3 DNA sequence: TGTGCCAGCAGTGAAGCGCTGGCAATAAATTCACCCCTCCACTTT. The full variable domain, in which reference TRBV2 and TRBJ1-6 provide the parts outside the CDR3, is EPEVTQTPSHQVTQMGQEVILRCVPISNHLYFYWYRQILGQKVEFLVSFYNNEISEKSEIFDDQFSVERPDGSNFTLKIRSTKLEDSAMYFCASSEALAINSPLHFGNGTRLTVT.

The rearrangement links TRBV6-6 to TRBJ2-4, with D possibly matching TRBD1 (6 bases). The ends were cut back, 5 bases at V and 2 bases at J, with 10 bases in the middle. The CDR3 is 14 amino acids. Germline CDR1 reads MNHNY; CDR2 reads SVGAGI (reference sequence). In nucleotides, the CDR3 is TGTGCCAGCAGTAACCAGGGGTCCAAAAACATTCAGTACTTC. Translation: CASSNQGSKNIQYF.

The gene calls are TRBV5-1 and TRBJ2-3; 7 nucleotides align to TRBD2. The CDR3 runs to 14 residues. Trimming at V came to 7 bases and at J to 0 bases, leaving 5 bases not matched to a gene. Germline V gene sequence: CDR1 SGHRS, CDR2 YFSETQ. CDR3 loop: CASYGEGSTDTQYF. The CDR3 bases are TGCGCCAGCTACGGGGAGGGAAGCACAGATACGCAGTATTTT.

The genes are TRBV6-6 and TRBJ1-2; 9 bases align to TRBD1. The CDR3 totals 15 residues. Looked up from germline, CDR1 is MNHNY and CDR2 is SVGAGI (reference sequence). V dropped 1 base and J dropped 7; count of bases not matched to a gene: 7. DNA for the CDR3: TGTGCCAGCAGTTACTTGGCCGGGACAGGGATTGGCTACACCTTC. This encodes CASSYLAGTGIGYTF.

The chain recombines TRBV19 with TRBJ2-5; 8 bases fit TRBD1. This CDR3 has 15 amino acids. Looked up from germline, CDR1 is LNHDA and CDR2 is SQIVND (reference sequence). V shed 6 bases, J shed 2 bases, and the junction held 8 bases outside the gene matches. CDR3 nucleotide sequence: TGTGCCAGTAGGTCGGGACAGGCACAACAAGAGACCCAGTACTTC. It codes for CASRSGQAQQETQYF. Complete variable domain (other parts from reference TRBV19 and TRBJ2-5): DGGITQSPKYLFRKEGQNVTLSCEQNLNHDAMYWYRQDPGQGLRLIYYSQIVNDFQKGDIAEGYSVSREKKESFPLTVTSAQKNPTAFYLCASRSGQAQQETQYFGPGTRLLVL.

The V and J genes are TRBV19 and TRBJ2-5; 8 bases fit TRBD2. The trim removed 5 bases at V and 0 bases at J, leaving 14 bases unmatched. The germline gives CDR1 LNHDA, CDR2 SQIVND (reference sequence). The CDR3 totals 18 residues. The CDR3 DNA reads TGTGCCAGTAGTTTAAACCCAATTGGACTAGCCGACCAAGAGACCCAGTACTTC. It specifies CASSLNPIGLADQETQYF.

CDR3 region: CASSITGTRADTQYF. Written as DNA, the CDR3 is TGTGCCAGTAGTATCACCGGGACTAGAGCAGATACGCAGTATTTT. The chain carries TRBV19 and TRBJ2-3; 8 bases match TRBD2. The germline V gene has CDR1 LNHDA and CDR2 SQIVND (reference sequence). CDR3 length equals 15 residues. The J segment lost 4 bases and the V segment lost 3 bases, leaving 6 bases of the junction unmatched.

The table lists this clone with a few counts. The chain recombines TRBV4-3 with TRBJ1-5; 7 bases fit TRBD1. Germline values: CDR1 LGHNA, CDR2 YSLEER. CDR3 size: 14 residues. V lost 4 bases, J lost 5 bases, and 5 bases stayed unmatched. The CDR3 DNA follows: TGCGCCAGCAGCCTAAAAACAGGGGATCAGCCCCAGCATTTT. Its translation is CASSLKTGDQPQHF.

V usage is TRBV28 and J usage is TRBJ1-2, with 7 bases identical to TRBD1. After removal of 2 bases from V and 8 bases from J, the junction contained 8 bases not matched to a gene. The CDR3 runs 14 residues. CDR1 and CDR2 (germline): MDHEN, SYDVKM. The CDR3 here is CASSLPLTGNGYTF. The CDR3 DNA is TGTGCCAGCAGTTTACCTCTGACAGGGAACGGCTACACCTTC.